What follows is one TCR beta chain and its context. The CDR3 runs to 15 residues. V was pared by 5 bases and J by 3 bases, with 17 bases between. Germline lookup yields CDR1 MDHEN and CDR2 SYDVKM. This specimen comes from a study of blood T cell repertoires in COVID-19. The assay was immunoSEQ multiplex PCR, and TCRdb's table has in-frame clones only and misses some. Of under 200,000 clones listed, roughly 91% are singletons. Sequenced sample: peripheral blood. The chain uses TRBV28 and TRBJ2-7, with TRBD2 as a possible D gene (5 bases). This sequence originates from a man aged 40-49 years with active or convalescent COVID-19. CDR3 nucleotides: TGTGCCAGCAGTCCACGGGGAATCGACCACTACGAGCAGTACTTC. This gives the protein CASSPRGIDHYEQYF.